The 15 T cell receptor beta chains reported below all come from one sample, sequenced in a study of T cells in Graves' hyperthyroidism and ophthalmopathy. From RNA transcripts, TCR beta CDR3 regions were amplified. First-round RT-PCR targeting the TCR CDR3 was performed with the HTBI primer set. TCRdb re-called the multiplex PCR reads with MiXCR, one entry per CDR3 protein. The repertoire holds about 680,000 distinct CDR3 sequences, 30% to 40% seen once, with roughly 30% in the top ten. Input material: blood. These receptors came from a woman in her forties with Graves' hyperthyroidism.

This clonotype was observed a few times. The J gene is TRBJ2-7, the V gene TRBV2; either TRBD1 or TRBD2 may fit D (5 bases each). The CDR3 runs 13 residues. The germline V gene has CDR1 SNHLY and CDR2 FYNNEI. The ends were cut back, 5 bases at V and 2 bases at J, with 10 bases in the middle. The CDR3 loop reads CASSYGATYEQYF. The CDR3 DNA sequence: TGTGCCAGCAGTTACGGGGCGACCTACGAGCAGTACTTC.

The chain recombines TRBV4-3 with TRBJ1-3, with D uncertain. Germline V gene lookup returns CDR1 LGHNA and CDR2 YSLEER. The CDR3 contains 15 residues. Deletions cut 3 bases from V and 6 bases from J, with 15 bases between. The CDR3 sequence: CASSQERMTQNTIYF. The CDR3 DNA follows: TGCGCCAGCAGCCAGGAAAGGATGACCCAAAACACCATATATTTT.

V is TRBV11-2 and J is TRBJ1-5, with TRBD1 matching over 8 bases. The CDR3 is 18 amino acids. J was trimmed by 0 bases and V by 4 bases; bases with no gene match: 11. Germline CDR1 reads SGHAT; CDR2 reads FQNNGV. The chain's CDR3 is CASSSPRDRTYSNQPQHF. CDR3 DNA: TGTGCCAGCAGCTCGCCTCGGGACAGGACCTATAGCAATCAGCCCCAGCATTTT.

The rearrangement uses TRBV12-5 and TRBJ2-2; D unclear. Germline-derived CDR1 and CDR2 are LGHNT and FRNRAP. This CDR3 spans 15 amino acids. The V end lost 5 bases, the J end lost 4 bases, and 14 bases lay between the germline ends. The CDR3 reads CASGRRVFGTGELFF. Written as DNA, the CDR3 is TGTGCTAGTGGTCGACGCGTTTTTGGCACCGGGGAGCTGTTTTTT.

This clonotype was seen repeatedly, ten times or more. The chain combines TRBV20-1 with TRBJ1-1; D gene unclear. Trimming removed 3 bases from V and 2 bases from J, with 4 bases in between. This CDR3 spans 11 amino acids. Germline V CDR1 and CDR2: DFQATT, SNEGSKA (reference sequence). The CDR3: CSASTNTEAFF. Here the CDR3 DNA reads TGCAGTGCTAGCACTAACACTGAAGCTTTCTTT.

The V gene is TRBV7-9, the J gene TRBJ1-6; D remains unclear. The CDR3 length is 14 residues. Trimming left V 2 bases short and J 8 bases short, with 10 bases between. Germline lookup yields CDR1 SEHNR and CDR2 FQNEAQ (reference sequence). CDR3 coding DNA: TGTGCCAGCAGCTTATGGGAGGGCGATTCACCCCTCCACTTT. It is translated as CASSLWEGDSPLHF.

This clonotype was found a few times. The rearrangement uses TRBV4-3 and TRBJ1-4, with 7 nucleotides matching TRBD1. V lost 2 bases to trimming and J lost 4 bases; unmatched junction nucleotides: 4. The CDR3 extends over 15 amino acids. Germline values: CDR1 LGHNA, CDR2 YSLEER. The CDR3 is CASSQHWDSNEKLFF. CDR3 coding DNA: TGCGCCAGCAGCCAACATTGGGACAGTAATGAAAAACTGTTTTTT.

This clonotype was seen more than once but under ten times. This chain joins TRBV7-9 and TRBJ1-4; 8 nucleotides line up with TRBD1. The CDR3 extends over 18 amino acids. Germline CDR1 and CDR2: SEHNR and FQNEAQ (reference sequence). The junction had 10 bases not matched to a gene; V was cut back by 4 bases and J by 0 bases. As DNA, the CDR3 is TGTGCCAGCAGCTACCCCACGGGACAGGCGGCAACTAATGAAAAACTGTTTTTT. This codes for CASSYPTGQAATNEKLFF.

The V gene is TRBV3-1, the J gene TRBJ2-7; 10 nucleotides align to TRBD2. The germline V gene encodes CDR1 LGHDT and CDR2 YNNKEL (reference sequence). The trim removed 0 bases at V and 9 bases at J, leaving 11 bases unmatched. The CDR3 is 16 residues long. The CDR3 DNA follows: TGTGCCAGCAGCCAAGAAATAGCGCTAGCGGGAGCCACGCAGTACTTC. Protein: CASSQEIALAGATQYF.

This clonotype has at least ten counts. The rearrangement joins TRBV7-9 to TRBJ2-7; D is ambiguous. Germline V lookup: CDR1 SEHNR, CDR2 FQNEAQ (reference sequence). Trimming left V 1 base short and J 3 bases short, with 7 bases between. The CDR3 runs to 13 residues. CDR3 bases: TGTGCCAGCAGCTTAGGCCCTTTCTACGAGCAGTACTTC. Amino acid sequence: CASSLGPFYEQYF.

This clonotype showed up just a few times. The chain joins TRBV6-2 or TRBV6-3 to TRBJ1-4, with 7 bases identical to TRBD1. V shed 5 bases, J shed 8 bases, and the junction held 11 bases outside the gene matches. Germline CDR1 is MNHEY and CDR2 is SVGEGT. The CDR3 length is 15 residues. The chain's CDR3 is CASSRSEQGKEKLFF. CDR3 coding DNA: TGTGCCAGCAGTCGCTCGGAACAGGGGAAGGAAAAACTGTTTTTT.

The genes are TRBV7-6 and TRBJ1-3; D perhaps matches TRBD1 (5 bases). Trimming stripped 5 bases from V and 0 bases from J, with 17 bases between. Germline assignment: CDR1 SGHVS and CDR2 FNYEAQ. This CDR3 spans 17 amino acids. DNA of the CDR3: TGTGCCAGCAGCCGGACGGGGACGGCTTTCTCTGGAAACACCATATATTTT. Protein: CASSRTGTAFSGNTIYF.

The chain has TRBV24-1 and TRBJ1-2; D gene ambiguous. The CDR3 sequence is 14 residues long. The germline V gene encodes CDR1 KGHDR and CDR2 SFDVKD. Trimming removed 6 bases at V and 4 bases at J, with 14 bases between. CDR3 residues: CATSLSVQVYGYTF. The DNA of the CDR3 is TGTGCCACCAGTTTATCAGTCCAGGTCTATGGCTACACCTTC.

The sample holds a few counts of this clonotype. The CDR3 is CARTSGEQYF. In nucleotides, the CDR3 is TGTGCCAGGACCTCGGGCGAGCAGTACTTC. The V and J genes are TRBV25-1 and TRBJ2-7; no reliable D call. This CDR3 is 10 amino acids long. Germline V gene lookup returns CDR1 MGHDK and CDR2 SYGVNS. V lost 9 bases, J lost 6 bases, and 9 bases lay in between.

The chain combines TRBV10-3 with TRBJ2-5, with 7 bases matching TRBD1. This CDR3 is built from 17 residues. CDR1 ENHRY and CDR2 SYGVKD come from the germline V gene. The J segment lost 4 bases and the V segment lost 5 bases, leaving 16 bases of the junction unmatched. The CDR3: CAISSPRPQGDRETQYF. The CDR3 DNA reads TGTGCCATCAGTTCCCCCCGGCCCCAGGGGGATCGAGAGACCCAGTACTTC.